What follows is one T cell receptor beta chain and its context. This clone may be a read error of a much larger clone one base away. The data stem from a study of tumor-infiltrating lymphocytes in primary liver carcinoma. Study summary: Tumors, staged T1-T3 N0M0, spanned about 4 to 10 cm.

In germline, CDR1 is SQVTM, CDR2 ANQGSEA. This CDR3 comprises 15 residues. J was trimmed by 0 bases and V by 2 bases; bases with no gene match: 5. Priming with a constant-region primer yielded TCR beta cDNA from about 500 ng total RNA. Each TCR beta library was derived from three nested multiplex PCR rounds that employed slightly modified ARM-PCR. TRBV1-TRBV30 forward primers paired with a C-beta reverse primer drove the first two PCR rounds, about 9 cycles each. TCRdb independently ran MiXCR on the multiplex PCR reads; one entry per CDR3 protein. The sample includes approximately 300,000 distinct CDR3 sequences, 55% to 65% of them seen just once. Blood RNA originated from unsorted whole blood, with germline DNA additionally extracted.

The origin of this receptor is a middle-aged man with primary liver carcinoma and hepatitis B virus infection. The genes are TRBV29-1 and TRBJ1-2; 8 bases agree with TRBD1. The sequenced sample consisted of peripheral blood. CDR3 residues: CSVETGGSANYGYTF. In DNA form, the CDR3 reads TGCAGCGTTGAAACAGGGGGTTCAGCTAACTATGGCTACACCTTC.